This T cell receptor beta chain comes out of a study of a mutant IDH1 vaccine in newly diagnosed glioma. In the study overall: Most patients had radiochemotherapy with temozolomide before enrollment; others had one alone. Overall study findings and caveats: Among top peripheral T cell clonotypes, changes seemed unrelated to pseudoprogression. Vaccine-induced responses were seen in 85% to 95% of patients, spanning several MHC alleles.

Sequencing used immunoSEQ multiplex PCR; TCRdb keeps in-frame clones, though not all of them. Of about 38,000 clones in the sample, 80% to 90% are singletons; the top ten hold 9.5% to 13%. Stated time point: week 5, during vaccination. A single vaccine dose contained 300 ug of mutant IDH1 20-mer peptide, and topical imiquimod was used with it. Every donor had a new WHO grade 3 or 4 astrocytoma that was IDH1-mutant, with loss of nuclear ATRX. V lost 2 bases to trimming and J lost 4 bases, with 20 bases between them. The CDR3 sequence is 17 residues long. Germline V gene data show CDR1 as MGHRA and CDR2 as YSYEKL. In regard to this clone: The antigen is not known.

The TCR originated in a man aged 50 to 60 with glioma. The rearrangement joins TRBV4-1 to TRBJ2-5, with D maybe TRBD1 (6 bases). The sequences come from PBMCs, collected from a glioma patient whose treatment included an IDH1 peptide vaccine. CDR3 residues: CASSQTVGGEGSETQYF. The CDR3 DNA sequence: TGCGCCAGCAGCCAAACGGTAGGGGGAGAAGGCTCAGAGACCCAGTACTTC.